This is a list of T cell receptor beta chains from one sample in a study of T cell responses to AZD1222 COVID-19 vaccine. Some clones are missing from TCRdb's copy, which holds only in-frame ones; the method was immunoSEQ multiplex PCR. The table includes 90,000 to 100,000 clones, about 89% detected once. Sequenced material: peripheral blood, taken on day 0 of AZD1222 vaccination. These receptors were taken from an adult in good health. Both conserved end residues are part of each CDR3. The order of the fields is clone size, D gene, V gene, J gene, CDR3 DNA, CDR3 protein. D genes are given only for firm matches. Clone sizes are given selectively: once, few, many, or a class where the clone is expanded.

>.|TRBD1|TRBV19|TRBJ1-5
TGTGCCAGTAGGGACAGGGGAATGCAGCCCCAGCATTTT
CASRDRGMQPQHF
>.|TRBD1|TRBV6-5|TRBJ1-2
TGTGCCAGCTCAACACAGGGGGCGCGGGGCTACACCTTC
CASSTQGARGYTF
>.|TRBD2|TRBV9|TRBJ2-5
TGTGCCAGCGCCCGTAGGCTAGCGGCTGAGACCCAGTACTTC
CASARRLAAETQYF
>.|.|TRBV7-2|TRBJ2-1
TGTGCCAGCAGCTTGGAGAGCGGGTATAGCAATGAGCAGTTCTTC
CASSLESGYSNEQFF
>.|TRBD1|TRBV5-4|TRBJ1-1
TGTGCCAGCAGCTCGACAGGGGGCGCGAATAGTGGCACTGAAGCTTTCTTT
CASSSTGGANSGTEAFF
>.|TRBD1|TRBV5-1|TRBJ1-1
TGCGCCAGCAGCGTGTCAGGGGGCCCCACTGAAGCTTTCTTT
CASSVSGGPTEAFF
>.|TRBD1|TRBV4-1|TRBJ1-1
TGCGCCAGCAGCCAAGAGGGACAGATTTACACTGAAGCTTTCTTT
CASSQEGQIYTEAFF
>.|.|TRBV29-1|TRBJ1-1
TGCAGCGTTGAAAGCCAGGGGAACACTGAAGCTTTCTTT
CSVESQGNTEAFF
>few|.|TRBV2|TRBJ2-2
TGTGCCAGCAGCCCCGGGGGAACAGCCTATAACACCGGGGAGCTGTTTTTT
CASSPGGTAYNTGELFF
>.|TRBD1|TRBV18|TRBJ1-2
TGTGCCAGCTCACCCTACCAGGGAGACAGGGGGCTCTATGGCTACACCTTC
CASSPYQGDRGLYGYTF
>.|TRBD2|TRBV6-5|TRBJ2-1
TGTGCCAGCAGTCCTAGGGGACTAGCATCTTATGAGCAGTTCTTC
CASSPRGLASYEQFF
>.|.|TRBV24-1|TRBJ1-2
TGTGCCACCAGTGATCCAGGAAGCCAGTATGGCTACACCTTC
CATSDPGSQYGYTF
>.|.|TRBV3-1/TRBV3-2|TRBJ2-1
TGTGCCAGCAGCCAAGAGGTGTCAGCAGGGTCCTACAATGAGCAGTTCTTC
CASSQEVSAGSYNEQFF
>.|.|TRBV11-2|TRBJ1-2
TGTGCCAGCAGCTTAGAACCCGGCAGCCTGAATGGCTACACCTTC
CASSLEPGSLNGYTF
>.|.|TRBV5-5|TRBJ1-2
TGTGCCAGCAGCTGGGCCCAGGGAAACTATGGCTACACCTTC
CASSWAQGNYGYTF
>.|TRBD2|TRBV9|TRBJ2-7
TGTGCCAGCAGCGTAGCCCCTAGCGGGGGGTATTACGAGCAGTACTTC
CASSVAPSGGYYEQYF
>few|.|TRBV7-2|TRBJ2-7
TGTGCCAGCAGCTTAGAGCCACGCGACGGACTCCTTTTTCACGAGCAGTACTTC
CASSLEPRDGLLFHEQYF
>.|TRBD1|TRBV7-9|TRBJ1-5
TGTGCCAGCAGCCAGGGACAGGGCCCCAATCAGCCCCAGCATTTT
CASSQGQGPNQPQHF
>once|.|TRBV9|TRBJ2-1
TGTGCCAGCGGAAGAAGCAATGAGCAGTTCTTC
CASGRSNEQFF